The rows below give T cell receptor beta chains drawn from one sample of a study of blood T cell repertoires in COVID-19. The method was immunoSEQ multiplex PCR; TCRdb's version includes in-frame clones alone and lacks a portion of them. This sample has 15,000 to 19,000 clones, with 82% found just once. Material for sequencing was peripheral blood. These receptors all come from an elderly man with active or convalescent COVID-19. The CDR3 runs from the conserved cysteine through the conserved F or W. D genes are given only for firm matches. The size field is filled for only some rows; it gives once, few, many or a size class.

j_call: TRBJ1-5; clone_size: once; d_call: .; v_call: TRBV27; cdr3_aa: CASGRQEEGNQPQHF; cdr3_nt: TGTGCCAGCGGAAGACAGGAGGAGGGCAATCAGCCCCAGCATTTT
j_call: TRBJ1-2; clone_size: .; d_call: .; v_call: TRBV5-1; cdr3_aa: CASSSSGVAGYTF; cdr3_nt: TGCGCCAGCAGCTCTTCAGGGGTGGCTGGCTACACCTTC
j_call: TRBJ1-5; clone_size: once; d_call: .; v_call: TRBV5-6; cdr3_aa: CASSLSGNQPQHF; cdr3_nt: TGTGCCAGCAGCTTGTCGGGGAATCAGCCCCAGCATTTT
j_call: TRBJ1-2; clone_size: few; d_call: TRBD1; v_call: TRBV12-3/TRBV12-4; cdr3_aa: CASSSGQGYGYTF; cdr3_nt: TGTGCCAGCAGTTCGGGACAGGGCTATGGCTACACCTTC
j_call: TRBJ1-5; clone_size: .; d_call: TRBD1; v_call: TRBV20-1; cdr3_aa: CSASPVGGQSNQPQHF; cdr3_nt: TGCAGTGCTAGTCCCGTCGGGGGACAGAGCAATCAGCCCCAGCATTTT
j_call: TRBJ1-2; clone_size: .; d_call: TRBD1; v_call: TRBV28; cdr3_aa: CASSPTGVAGYTF; cdr3_nt: TGTGCCAGCAGTCCTACAGGGGTGGCTGGCTACACCTTC
j_call: TRBJ2-2; clone_size: .; d_call: .; v_call: TRBV24-1; cdr3_aa: CATGQGNGELFF; cdr3_nt: TGTGCCACCGGCCAGGGGAACGGGGAGCTGTTTTTT
j_call: TRBJ2-5; clone_size: .; d_call: .; v_call: TRBV28; cdr3_aa: CASSLLGQGGQETQYF; cdr3_nt: TGTGCCAGCAGTTTATTAGGACAGGGAGGGCAAGAGACCCAGTACTTC
j_call: TRBJ1-3; clone_size: .; d_call: TRBD1; v_call: TRBV19; cdr3_aa: CASSNRDRGGNTIYF; cdr3_nt: TGTGCCAGTAGCAACCGGGACAGGGGAGGAAACACCATATATTTT
j_call: TRBJ2-7; clone_size: .; d_call: .; v_call: TRBV9; cdr3_aa: CASSPDPQIITRSSYEQYF; cdr3_nt: TGTGCCAGCAGCCCAGACCCCCAGATAATCACACGGAGCTCCTACGAGCAGTACTTC
j_call: TRBJ2-6; clone_size: .; d_call: .; v_call: TRBV5-4; cdr3_aa: CASSGRLGRGANVLTF; cdr3_nt: TGTGCCAGCAGCGGACGGCTGGGGCGGGGGGCCAACGTCCTGACTTTC
j_call: TRBJ2-3; clone_size: .; d_call: TRBD2; v_call: TRBV11-3; cdr3_aa: CASSLTSGTDTQYF; cdr3_nt: TGTGCCAGCAGCTTGACTAGCGGCACAGATACGCAGTATTTT
j_call: TRBJ2-3; clone_size: .; d_call: .; v_call: TRBV6-5; cdr3_aa: CASMMWGTSTDTQYF; cdr3_nt: TGTGCCAGCATGATGTGGGGCACTAGCACAGATACGCAGTATTTT
j_call: TRBJ2-3; clone_size: .; d_call: TRBD2; v_call: TRBV7-3; cdr3_aa: CASSSGTSGGTDTQYF; cdr3_nt: TGTGCCAGCAGCTCAGGGACTAGCGGGGGCACAGATACGCAGTATTTT
j_call: TRBJ1-2; clone_size: once; d_call: .; v_call: TRBV5-4; cdr3_aa: CASREDFIDYGYTF; cdr3_nt: TGTGCCAGCAGAGAGGACTTTATTGACTATGGCTACACCTTC
j_call: TRBJ2-7; clone_size: .; d_call: TRBD2; v_call: TRBV27; cdr3_aa: CASSSIGGALYEQYF; cdr3_nt: TGTGCCAGCAGTTCAATCGGGGGGGCATTGTACGAGCAGTACTTC
j_call: TRBJ2-1; clone_size: .; d_call: .; v_call: TRBV5-1; cdr3_aa: CASSTTGNEQFF; cdr3_nt: TGCGCCAGCAGCACGACAGGCAATGAGCAGTTCTTC
j_call: TRBJ2-3; clone_size: .; d_call: .; v_call: TRBV6-5; cdr3_aa: CASSPARGTGDTQYF; cdr3_nt: TGTGCCAGCAGCCCAGCGCGGGGCACTGGAGATACGCAGTATTTT
j_call: TRBJ1-2; clone_size: once; d_call: TRBD1; v_call: TRBV6-4; cdr3_aa: CASSPGTGGRGYTF; cdr3_nt: TGTGCCAGCAGTCCCGGGACAGGGGGGAGAGGCTACACCTTC
j_call: TRBJ1-2; clone_size: .; d_call: .; v_call: TRBV2; cdr3_aa: CASRPDRSNYGYTF; cdr3_nt: TGTGCCAGCAGACCGGACAGAAGTAACTATGGCTACACCTTC
j_call: TRBJ1-6; clone_size: .; d_call: TRBD1; v_call: TRBV5-1; cdr3_aa: CASSFGTGGSYNSPLHF; cdr3_nt: TGCGCCAGCAGCTTTGGGACAGGGGGCTCCTATAATTCACCCCTCCACTTT
j_call: TRBJ1-2; clone_size: .; d_call: TRBD1; v_call: TRBV30; cdr3_aa: CAWSKGQGLVYGYTF; cdr3_nt: TGTGCCTGGAGTAAGGGACAGGGGTTAGTTTATGGCTACACCTTC
j_call: TRBJ1-1; clone_size: few; d_call: TRBD1; v_call: TRBV2; cdr3_aa: CASGGQGYTEAFF; cdr3_nt: TGTGCCAGCGGGGGACAGGGGTATACTGAAGCTTTCTTT
j_call: TRBJ1-5; clone_size: once; d_call: .; v_call: TRBV24-1; cdr3_aa: CATSETDRWVEPQHF; cdr3_nt: TGTGCCACCAGTGAGACCGACAGGTGGGTTGAGCCCCAGCATTTT
j_call: TRBJ1-3; clone_size: .; d_call: .; v_call: TRBV11-2; cdr3_aa: CASRSTSGNTIYF; cdr3_nt: TGTGCCAGCAGGTCTACGTCTGGAAACACCATATATTTT
j_call: TRBJ1-2; clone_size: .; d_call: .; v_call: TRBV30; cdr3_aa: CAWTPQYGYTF; cdr3_nt: TGTGCCTGGACTCCACAGTATGGCTACACCTTC
j_call: TRBJ1-4; clone_size: .; d_call: .; v_call: TRBV5-1; cdr3_aa: CASSLAGATNEKLFF; cdr3_nt: TGCGCCAGCAGCTTGGCCGGTGCAACTAATGAAAAACTGTTTTTT
j_call: TRBJ1-5; clone_size: few; d_call: .; v_call: TRBV9; cdr3_aa: CASSVVSYSNQPQHF; cdr3_nt: TGTGCCAGCAGCGTAGTCAGTTATAGCAATCAGCCCCAGCATTTT
j_call: TRBJ2-1; clone_size: .; d_call: TRBD2; v_call: TRBV6-2/TRBV6-3; cdr3_aa: CASSYSPSGGLYNEQFF; cdr3_nt: TGTGCCAGCAGTTACTCCCCTAGCGGGGGACTCTACAATGAGCAGTTCTTC
j_call: TRBJ2-1; clone_size: .; d_call: TRBD1; v_call: TRBV2; cdr3_aa: CASRVQGRTYNEQFF; cdr3_nt: TGTGCCAGCAGGGTACAGGGGCGGACCTACAATGAGCAGTTCTTC
j_call: TRBJ2-1; clone_size: few; d_call: TRBD1; v_call: TRBV3-1/TRBV3-2; cdr3_aa: CASSQADRVDEQFF; cdr3_nt: TGTGCCAGCAGCCAAGCGGACAGGGTCGATGAGCAGTTCTTC
j_call: TRBJ2-6; clone_size: .; d_call: .; v_call: TRBV5-4; cdr3_aa: CASSFDSFSGANVLTF; cdr3_nt: TGTGCCAGCAGCTTCGACAGTTTCTCTGGGGCCAACGTCCTGACTTTC
j_call: TRBJ2-1; clone_size: .; d_call: .; v_call: TRBV6-1; cdr3_aa: CASSENLHNEQFF; cdr3_nt: TGTGCCAGCAGTGAAAACCTACACAATGAGCAGTTCTTC
j_call: TRBJ2-7; clone_size: .; d_call: TRBD1; v_call: TRBV12-3/TRBV12-4; cdr3_aa: CASSFNRGDEQYF; cdr3_nt: TGTGCCAGCAGTTTTAACAGGGGCGACGAGCAGTACTTC
j_call: TRBJ1-4; clone_size: .; d_call: .; v_call: TRBV25-1; cdr3_aa: CASSAATNEKLFF; cdr3_nt: TGTGCCAGCAGTGCGGCAACTAATGAAAAACTGTTTTTT
j_call: TRBJ2-5; clone_size: once; d_call: TRBD1; v_call: TRBV4-3; cdr3_aa: CASSQDRLTGRTQYF; cdr3_nt: TGCGCCAGCAGCCAAGATCGTCTGACAGGGCGGACCCAGTACTTC
j_call: TRBJ2-2; clone_size: .; d_call: .; v_call: TRBV27; cdr3_aa: CASSLSGAANTGELFF; cdr3_nt: TGTGCCAGCAGTTTATCAGGGGCGGCGAACACCGGGGAGCTGTTTTTT
j_call: TRBJ2-7; clone_size: .; d_call: .; v_call: TRBV4-1; cdr3_aa: CASSKGGTGSYEQYF; cdr3_nt: TGCGCCAGCAGCAAGGGGGGGACAGGCTCCTACGAGCAGTACTTC
j_call: TRBJ2-1; clone_size: .; d_call: TRBD2; v_call: TRBV3-1/TRBV3-2; cdr3_aa: CASSQVRGGYEQFF; cdr3_nt: TGTGCCAGCAGCCAAGTACGGGGGGGCTATGAGCAGTTCTTC
j_call: TRBJ1-2; clone_size: .; d_call: TRBD1; v_call: TRBV19; cdr3_aa: CASRGQRIYGYTF; cdr3_nt: TGTGCCAGTAGGGGACAGCGTATCTATGGCTACACCTTC
j_call: TRBJ2-3; clone_size: few; d_call: TRBD2; v_call: TRBV5-6; cdr3_aa: CASSSLAGITDTQYF; cdr3_nt: TGTGCCAGCAGCTCTCTAGCGGGGATCACAGATACGCAGTATTTT
j_call: TRBJ2-7; clone_size: .; d_call: .; v_call: TRBV14; cdr3_aa: CASSRSQYEQYF; cdr3_nt: TGTGCCAGCAGCCGGTCCCAGTACGAGCAGTACTTC
j_call: TRBJ1-6; clone_size: .; d_call: .; v_call: TRBV5-4; cdr3_aa: CASSLGWATGDPDSPLHF; cdr3_nt: TGTGCCAGCAGCTTGGGGTGGGCGACGGGGGACCCAGATTCACCCCTCCACTTT
j_call: TRBJ1-1; clone_size: .; d_call: .; v_call: TRBV6-5; cdr3_aa: CASSYSQGFTTEAFF; cdr3_nt: TGTGCCAGCAGTTACTCTCAGGGATTTACCACTGAAGCTTTCTTT
j_call: TRBJ1-1; clone_size: .; d_call: TRBD1; v_call: TRBV9; cdr3_aa: CASSSGQGDYTEAFF; cdr3_nt: TGTGCCAGCAGCTCGGGACAGGGGGACTACACTGAAGCTTTCTTT
j_call: TRBJ2-5; clone_size: once; d_call: .; v_call: TRBV5-1; cdr3_aa: CASSFGGARWQETQYF; cdr3_nt: TGCGCCAGCAGCTTTGGGGGGGCCCGTTGGCAAGAGACCCAGTACTTC
j_call: TRBJ2-5; clone_size: .; d_call: .; v_call: TRBV19; cdr3_aa: CASSARVIETQYF; cdr3_nt: TGTGCCAGTAGTGCCAGGGTGATTGAGACCCAGTACTTC
j_call: TRBJ1-4; clone_size: .; d_call: .; v_call: TRBV7-9; cdr3_aa: CASSLNREEGKLFF; cdr3_nt: TGTGCCAGCAGCTTGAACCGGGAGGAGGGAAAACTGTTTTTT
j_call: TRBJ2-1; clone_size: few; d_call: TRBD2; v_call: TRBV12-3/TRBV12-4; cdr3_aa: CASSWGLVGEQFF; cdr3_nt: TGTGCCAGCAGTTGGGGACTAGTTGGTGAGCAGTTCTTC
j_call: TRBJ1-2; clone_size: medium-sized; d_call: TRBD1; v_call: TRBV29-1; cdr3_aa: CSGLQGNYGYTF; cdr3_nt: TGCAGCGGGCTACAGGGGAACTATGGCTACACCTTC
j_call: TRBJ2-2; clone_size: .; d_call: TRBD2; v_call: TRBV5-1; cdr3_aa: CASSTGGTGELFF; cdr3_nt: TGCGCCAGCAGTACGGGGGGCACCGGGGAGCTGTTTTTT
j_call: TRBJ1-1; clone_size: .; d_call: TRBD1; v_call: TRBV10-3; cdr3_aa: CAIRETGDTEAFF; cdr3_nt: TGTGCCATCAGGGAGACAGGGGACACTGAAGCTTTCTTT